The 3 T cell receptor beta chains in this list originate from one sample, sequenced in a study of blood T cell repertoires in COVID-19. TCRdb keeps only in-frame clones here, not all; method: immunoSEQ multiplex PCR. Of over 250,000 clones in the sample, roughly 90% were seen once. Sequenced: PBMCs or T cells enriched from blood (not recorded which). The origin of the receptors is a woman aged 55-75 years who had recovered from COVID-19.

This chain links TRBV9 with TRBJ1-2; D might be TRBD1 (5 bases). V was trimmed by 5 bases and J by 0 bases, leaving 11 bases between them. This CDR3 is 14 amino acids long. CDR1 SGDLS and CDR2 YYNGEE come from the germline V gene. The CDR3 DNA reads as TGTGCCAGCAGTGATACAGGAGCTAACTATGGCTACACCTTC. This gives the protein CASSDTGANYGYTF.

The chain uses TRBV30 and TRBJ2-3; 12 bases map to TRBD2. CDR1 and CDR2 (germline): GTSNPN, SVGIG (reference sequence). This CDR3 has 16 residues. Trimming removed 1 base from V and 3 bases from J; junction bases left unmatched: 5. CDR3 nucleotide sequence: TGTGCCTGGAGTGCCCTGCTAGCGGGGGGGACAGATACGCAGTATTTT. This codes for CAWSALLAGGTDTQYF. Full variable domain (remainder filled in from reference TRBV30 and TRBJ2-3): SQTIHQWPATLVQPVGSPLSLECTVEGTSNPNLYWYRQAAGRGLQLLFYSVGIGQISSEVPQNLSASRPQDRQFILSSKKLLLSDSGFYLCAWSALLAGGTDTQYFGPGTRLTVL.

This chain links TRBV11-2 with TRBJ1-3; no reliable D call. This CDR3 is 15 amino acids long. CDR1 SGHAT and CDR2 FQNNGV come from the germline V gene. Trimming stripped 4 bases from V and 0 bases from J, with 10 bases between. CDR3 nucleotide sequence: TGTGCCAGCAGCTCTTCTAATCTCTCTGGAAACACCATATATTTT. This codes for CASSSSNLSGNTIYF.